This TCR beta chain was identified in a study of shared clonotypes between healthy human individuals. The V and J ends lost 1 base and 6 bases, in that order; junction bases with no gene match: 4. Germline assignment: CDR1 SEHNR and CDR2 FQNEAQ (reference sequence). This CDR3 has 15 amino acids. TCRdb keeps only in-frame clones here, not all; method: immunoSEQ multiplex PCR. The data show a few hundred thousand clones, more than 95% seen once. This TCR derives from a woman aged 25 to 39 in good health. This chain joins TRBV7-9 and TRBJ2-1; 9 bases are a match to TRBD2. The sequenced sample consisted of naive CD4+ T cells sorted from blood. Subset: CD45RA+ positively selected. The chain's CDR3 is CASSLGGSGSNEQFF. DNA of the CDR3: TGTGCCAGCAGCTTAGGGGGTAGCGGGAGCAATGAGCAGTTCTTC. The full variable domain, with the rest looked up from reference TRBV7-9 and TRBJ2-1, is DTGVSQNPRHKITKRGQNVTFRCDPISEHNRLYWYRQTLGQGPEFLTYFQNEAQLEKSRLLSDRFSAERPKGSFSTLEIQRTEQGDSAMYLCASSLGGSGSNEQFFGPGTRLTVL.